This entry lists 24 T cell receptor beta chains sequenced from one sample in a study of cytomegalovirus exposure and HLA in healthy donors. The PCR had 60 Vbeta and 13 Jbeta primers. Data came from immunoSEQ multiplex PCR; TCRdb stores just in-frame clones and leaves some out. The sample yields fewer than 180,000 clones, 70% to 80% seen once. The sample consisted of PBMCs. The source is a human donor in good health.

This clone was found a few times. V usage is TRBV9 and J usage is TRBJ2-7; unclear D gene. Germline V CDR1 and CDR2: SGDLS, YYNGEE. With 0 bases removed from V and 6 bases from J, the gap between germline ends came to 13 bases. The CDR3 loop spans 14 amino acids. CDR3 loop: CASSVGLGVLEQYF. DNA for the CDR3: TGTGCCAGCAGCGTAGGATTGGGCGTGCTCGAGCAGTACTTC.

The J gene is TRBJ1-1, the V gene TRBV19; 8 positions agree with TRBD1. CDR1 is LNHDA, CDR2 SQIVND, per germline (reference sequence). Unmatched junction bases numbered 4, after V lost 6 bases and J lost 4 bases. The CDR3 contains 13 residues. The CDR3 here is CASSLDRGTEAFF. The CDR3 coding sequence is TGTGCCAGTAGCCTTGACAGGGGCACTGAAGCTTTCTTT. The variable domain in full, with the rest retrieved from reference TRBV19 and TRBJ1-1, is DGGITQSPKYLFRKEGQNVTLSCEQNLNHDAMYWYRQDPGQGLRLIYYSQIVNDFQKGDIAEGYSVSREKKESFPLTVTSAQKNPTAFYLCASSLDRGTEAFFGQGTRLTVV.

The sample holds one count of this clone. This chain joins TRBV4-1 and TRBJ1-2, with 9 nucleotides matching TRBD1. The CDR3 totals 14 residues. The J segment lost 3 bases and the V segment lost 4 bases, leaving 3 bases of the junction unmatched. Germline-derived CDR1 and CDR2 are MGHRA and YSYEKL. The CDR3 DNA reads as TGCGCCAGCAGCCTCGACAGGGGGGACTATGGCTACACCTTC. Translated: CASSLDRGDYGYTF.

The table lists this clone with a count of one. CDR3 in amino acids: CAISEGQTGELFF. CDR3 nucleotides: TGTGCCATCAGTGAGGGGCAAACCGGGGAGCTGTTTTTT. This sequence joins TRBV10-3 and TRBJ2-2; D gene uncertain. Germline V lookup: CDR1 ENHRY, CDR2 SYGVKD. Trimming left V 2 bases short and J 5 bases short, with 6 bases between. The CDR3 length is 13 residues.

The V call is TRBV7-8, the J call TRBJ2-7; D is uncertain. Germline lookup yields CDR1 SGHVS and CDR2 FQNEAQ. V was clipped by 8 bases and J by 0 bases, with 14 bases between them. The CDR3 consists of 14 residues. CDR3 sequence: CASQQVRSSYEQYF. DNA of the CDR3: TGTGCCAGCCAACAAGTCCGCAGCTCCTACGAGCAGTACTTC.

This rearrangement joins TRBV11-1 to TRBJ2-2; 8 bases match TRBD1. Looked up from germline, CDR1 is SGHAT and CDR2 is FQDESV (reference sequence). The junction had 9 bases not matched to a gene; V was cut back by 6 bases and J by 6 bases. The CDR3 has 15 residues. The CDR3 here is CASRQDRVFPGELFF. In nucleotides, the CDR3 is TGTGCCAGCAGACAGGACAGGGTCTTCCCCGGGGAGCTGTTTTTT.

This clone has more than one count but fewer than ten. This chain connects TRBV4-3 to TRBJ2-3; 7 bases are a match to TRBD2. The V and J ends lost 1 base and 4 bases, in that order; junction bases with no gene match: 11. CDR1 is LGHNA, CDR2 YSLEER, per germline. This CDR3 spans 17 amino acids. The CDR3 region has the DNA TGCGCCAGCAGCCAAGTCCTGCCTAGCGGAATCGCAGATACGCAGTATTTT. The encoded protein is CASSQVLPSGIADTQYF.

This chain's CDR3 is CASSVDRGDYEQYF. The CDR3 nucleotides read TGTGCCAGCAGTGTCGACAGGGGAGACTACGAGCAGTACTTC. The J gene is TRBJ2-7, the V gene TRBV27; 8 bases fit TRBD1. Germline V gene sequence: CDR1 MNHEY, CDR2 SMNVEV (reference sequence). V lost 5 bases, J lost 3 bases, and 6 bases stayed unmatched. There are 14 residues in the CDR3.

J is TRBJ1-2 and V is TRBV5-1, with D tentatively TRBD1 (5 bases). CDR1 is SGHRS, CDR2 YFSETQ, per germline. This CDR3 region has 15 residues. Trimming left V 1 base short and J 1 base short, with 11 bases between. CDR3 nucleotides: TGCGCCAGCAGCTTGTATATTGACAGTAACTATGGCTACACCTTC. This encodes CASSLYIDSNYGYTF.

This chain uses TRBV7-8 with TRBJ2-1; 11 bases align to TRBD2. V was clipped by 3 bases and J by 9 bases; unmatched bases: 1. Per germline, CDR1 SGHVS and CDR2 FQNEAQ. The CDR3 sequence is 13 residues long. The DNA for the CDR3 is TGTGCCAGCAGCTTTAGCGGGGGGGGTGAGCAGTTCTTC. Translated, it gives CASSFSGGGEQFF.

This chain joins TRBV25-1 and TRBJ2-3, with D hard to call. Germline V gene sequence: CDR1 MGHDK, CDR2 SYGVNS. The CDR3 loop spans 14 amino acids. V was shortened by 3 bases and J by 6 bases, with 13 bases between the two germline ends. CDR3 in amino acids: CASSDRGTLDTQYF. As DNA, the CDR3 is TGTGCCAGCAGTGATAGAGGAACCTTGGATACGCAGTATTTT.

The V call is TRBV9, the J call TRBJ2-1; 15 nucleotides agree with TRBD2. J lost 3 bases, V lost 2 bases, and 3 bases had no gene match. The CDR3 contains 17 residues. Per germline, CDR1 SGDLS and CDR2 YYNGEE. This CDR3 reads CASSVGTSGGYYNEQFF. CDR3 bases: TGTGCCAGCAGCGTTGGGACTAGCGGGGGGTACTACAATGAGCAGTTCTTC.

The genes are TRBV25-1 and TRBJ2-2; weak D call: TRBD2 (6 bases). V gave up 7 bases and J gave up 5 bases, with 17 bases separating them. The V gene's germline CDR1 is MGHDK and CDR2 SYGVNS. This CDR3 has 15 residues. The CDR3 region is CASKSAAGPTGELFF. CDR3 DNA: TGTGCCAGCAAGTCGGCCGCGGGGCCAACCGGGGAGCTGTTTTTT.

This clone was counted a few times. V and J are TRBV6-6 and TRBJ2-1; 8 nucleotides align to TRBD1. This CDR3 is built from 12 residues. In germline, CDR1 is MNHNY, CDR2 SVGAGI (reference sequence). The junction had 8 bases not matched to a gene; V was cut back by 9 bases and J by 10 bases. The CDR3 region is CASSDRGGEQFF. The CDR3 coding sequence is TGTGCCAGTTCTGACAGGGGCGGCGAGCAGTTCTTC.

This clone was seen just once. The chain uses TRBV30 and TRBJ2-2; D is uncertain. V was shortened by 0 bases and J by 8 bases, with 10 bases between the two germline ends. There are 13 residues in the CDR3. Germline values: CDR1 GTSNPN, CDR2 SVGIG (reference sequence). CDR3 amino acids: CAWSVGPRGELFF. As DNA, the CDR3 is TGTGCCTGGAGTGTTGGTCCGAGGGGGGAGCTGTTTTTT.

CDR3 DNA sequence: TGTGCCACCCAAGAGCGGGGACAGGCCCTCCACTATGGCTACACCTTC. The encoded protein is CATQERGQALHYGYTF. The chain uses TRBV19 and TRBJ1-2; 8 bases map to TRBD1. Germline CDR1 and CDR2: LNHDA and SQIVND (reference sequence). CDR3 length: 16 residues. V shed 10 bases, J shed 3 bases, and the junction held 16 bases outside the gene matches.

The chain employs TRBV11-2 and TRBJ1-4; D possibly corresponds to TRBD1 (5 bases). This CDR3 has 11 residues. The V and J ends lost 2 bases and 11 bases respectively, with 6 bases between them. Germline CDR1 SGHAT, CDR2 FQNNGV. The DNA of the CDR3 is TGTGCCAGCAGCTTAAGGGGTAAACTGTTTTTT. Its translation is CASSLRGKLFF.

The chain carries TRBV27 and TRBJ2-2; 8 bases line up with TRBD1. Germline CDR1 is MNHEY and CDR2 is SMNVEV (reference sequence). The CDR3 sequence is 15 residues long. V lost 5 bases and J lost 3; bases outside the gene matches: 5. The CDR3 region has the DNA TGTGCCAGCAGTCTCCGGACAGGGCACACCGGGGAGCTGTTTTTT. Amino acid sequence: CASSLRTGHTGELFF.

The rearrangement links TRBV30 to TRBJ1-1; D is unresolved. Between the trimmed V and J ends, which lost 0 bases and 0 bases, there was a span of 5 bases. CDR3 size: 13 residues. Germline CDR1 reads GTSNPN; CDR2 reads SVGIG (reference sequence). The DNA of the CDR3 is TGTGCCTGGAGTGTAGCTGTGAACACTGAAGCTTTCTTT. The encoded protein is CAWSVAVNTEAFF.

CDR3 amino acids: CASSSGTSGVYEQYF. Written as DNA, the CDR3 is TGTGCCAGCAGCTCCGGGACTAGCGGGGTCTACGAGCAGTACTTC. The chain couples TRBV7-2 to TRBJ2-7; 13 bases match TRBD2. This CDR3 has 15 residues. V dropped 4 bases and J dropped 3; count of bases not matched to a gene: 3. Germline values: CDR1 SGHTA, CDR2 FQGNSA.

This clone was recorded a few times. V usage is TRBV6-1 and J usage is TRBJ2-3; 9 bases fit TRBD2. The CDR3 is made up of 14 amino acids. Germline CDR1 and CDR2: MNHNS and SASEGT. J was trimmed by 3 bases and V by 7 bases; bases with no gene match: 5. CDR3 sequence (DNA): TGTGCCAGCACAGCGGGGGGTAAGACAGATACGCAGTATTTT. Its translation is CASTAGGKTDTQYF.

This clone is a singleton in its sample. The chain is built from TRBV30 and TRBJ2-1; D is possibly TRBD2 (5 bases). V lost 5 bases, J lost 5 bases, and 16 bases lay in between. Germline loops: CDR1 GTSNPN, CDR2 SVGIG (reference sequence). CDR3 size: 14 residues. CDR3 amino acids: CAWGTSFGDNEQFF. The CDR3 bases are TGTGCCTGGGGAACGTCGTTCGGGGACAATGAGCAGTTCTTC.

This clone was seen only a few times. This rearrangement joins TRBV6-5 to TRBJ2-1, with TRBD1 as a possible D gene (6 bases). The CDR3 covers 15 residues. With 7 bases removed from V and 4 bases from J, the gap between germline ends came to 17 bases. Germline loops: CDR1 MNHEY, CDR2 SVGAGI. The CDR3 region has the DNA TGTGCCAGCAAAAGGGGGACACTCGGGTACAATGAGCAGTTCTTC. Translated: CASKRGTLGYNEQFF.

This clone was observed once. The rearrangement uses TRBV5-1 and TRBJ2-1, with TRBD2 identical over 11 bases. This CDR3 has 17 residues. CDR1 is SGHRS, CDR2 YFSETQ, per germline. V lost 3 bases to trimming and J lost 7 bases; unmatched junction nucleotides: 12. The CDR3 loop reads CASSSVLSGREENEQFF. CDR3 nucleotides: TGCGCCAGCAGCTCGGTTCTTAGCGGGAGGGAAGAGAATGAGCAGTTCTTC.